This is a list of T cell receptor beta chains from one sample in a study of human T cells and chemical hapten exposure. TCRdb fed the RACE reads into MiXCR, producing one record per CDR3 protein. In the table there are fewer than 140,000 distinct CDR3 sequences, approximately 12% of which are singletons. This specimen was whole blood, taken in connection with sensitization to the hapten diphenylcyclopropenone (DPC). These receptors originate from a woman in her forties or fifties with alopecia areata. Some clones in this sample may be carry-over from other donors' samples. The CDR3 runs from the conserved cysteine through the conserved F or W. The order of the fields is D gene, J gene, V gene, clone size, CDR3 protein, CDR3 DNA. D genes are given only for firm matches. Clone sizes are given selectively: once, few, many, or a class where the clone is expanded.

>-|TRBJ2-2|TRBV21-1|few
CAPPQNSGELFF
TGTGCCCCCCCGCAGAATAGCGGGGAGCTGTTTTTT
>-|TRBJ2-7|TRBV28|few
CASSPYPYEQYF
TGTGCCAGCAGTCCCTACCCCTACGAGCAGTACTTC
>-|TRBJ1-1|TRBV5-5|few
CASSLGIQTEAFF
TGTGCCAGCAGCTTGGGAATACAGACTGAAGCTTTCTTT
>TRBD2|TRBJ2-7|TRBV20-1|-
CSALTSRSSYEQYF
TGCAGTGCTTTGACTAGCCGGAGCTCCTACGAGCAGTACTTC
>-|TRBJ1-1|TRBV7-8|many
CASSGSDTEAFF
TGTGCCAGCAGTGGGTCCGACACTGAAGCTTTCTTT
>TRBD1|TRBJ2-3|TRBV7-2|-
CASSFGTGSDTQYF
TGTGCCAGCAGCTTCGGGACAGGCTCAGATACGCAGTATTTT
>-|TRBJ2-7|TRBV6-5|many
CASRSRGTYEQYF
TGTGCCAGCAGAAGCCGGGGAACCTACGAGCAGTACTTC
>-|TRBJ1-6|TRBV11-2|-
CASSPSFDGSPLHF
TGTGCCAGCAGCCCCTCTTTTGATGGTTCACCCCTCCACTTT
>-|TRBJ1-1|TRBV28|-
CASSATGVAFF
TGTGCCAGCAGTGCGACGGGGGTAGCTTTCTTT
>TRBD1|TRBJ1-1|TRBV27|few
CASSPYGQAGAEAFF
TGTGCCAGCAGTCCCTACGGACAGGCCGGGGCTGAAGCTTTCTTT
>-|TRBJ2-7|TRBV28|-
CASSPGTSSSYEQYF
TGTGCCAGCAGCCCCGGGACATCAAGCTCCTACGAGCAGTACTTC
>TRBD1|TRBJ2-6|TRBV6-5|many
CASSYTGQSVSGANVLTF
TGTGCCAGCAGTTACACGGGACAGAGTGTCTCTGGGGCCAACGTCCTGACTTTC
>-|TRBJ2-5|TRBV9|-
CASSDKRREETQYF
TGTGCCAGCAGCGATAAGCGCCGGGAAGAGACCCAGTACTTC
>-|TRBJ2-2|TRBV7-6|many
CASSSSSGVMSGELFF
TGTGCCAGCAGCTCAAGTTCGGGAGTGATGTCCGGGGAGCTGTTTTTT
>-|TRBJ1-1|TRBV6-5|-
CASSYNQGVVTEAFF
TGTGCCAGCAGTTACAATCAGGGTGTGGTCACTGAAGCTTTCTTT